This TCR beta chain was recorded in a study of blood T cell repertoires in COVID-19. This CDR3 has 15 residues. V lost 3 bases and J lost 1, with 15 bases in between. The germline V gene has CDR1 DFQATT and CDR2 SNEGSKA (reference sequence). Sequencing used immunoSEQ multiplex PCR; TCRdb keeps in-frame clones, though not all of them. This table has under 350,000 clones, roughly nine tenths appearing once. Sequencing was carried out using peripheral blood. The receptor's source is a woman in her thirties with COVID-19, enrolled during active disease. The rearrangement links TRBV20-1 to TRBJ1-1; weak D call: TRBD1 (6 bases). This chain's CDR3 is CSASIWGHQNTEAFF. CDR3 bases: TGCAGTGCTAGTATCTGGGGACACCAGAACACTGAAGCTTTCTTT.